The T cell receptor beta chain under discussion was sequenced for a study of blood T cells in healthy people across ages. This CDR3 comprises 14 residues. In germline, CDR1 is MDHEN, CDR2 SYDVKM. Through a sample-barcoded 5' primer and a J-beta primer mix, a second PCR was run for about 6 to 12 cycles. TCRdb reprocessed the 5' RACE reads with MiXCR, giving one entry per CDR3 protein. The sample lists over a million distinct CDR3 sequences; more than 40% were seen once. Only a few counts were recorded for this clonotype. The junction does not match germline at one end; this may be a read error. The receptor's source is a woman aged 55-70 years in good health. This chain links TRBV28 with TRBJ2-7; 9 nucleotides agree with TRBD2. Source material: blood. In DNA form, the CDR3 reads TGTGCCACCAGCCGGGGACTAGCCTCCAACGAGCAGTACTTC. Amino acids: CATSRGLASNEQYF.